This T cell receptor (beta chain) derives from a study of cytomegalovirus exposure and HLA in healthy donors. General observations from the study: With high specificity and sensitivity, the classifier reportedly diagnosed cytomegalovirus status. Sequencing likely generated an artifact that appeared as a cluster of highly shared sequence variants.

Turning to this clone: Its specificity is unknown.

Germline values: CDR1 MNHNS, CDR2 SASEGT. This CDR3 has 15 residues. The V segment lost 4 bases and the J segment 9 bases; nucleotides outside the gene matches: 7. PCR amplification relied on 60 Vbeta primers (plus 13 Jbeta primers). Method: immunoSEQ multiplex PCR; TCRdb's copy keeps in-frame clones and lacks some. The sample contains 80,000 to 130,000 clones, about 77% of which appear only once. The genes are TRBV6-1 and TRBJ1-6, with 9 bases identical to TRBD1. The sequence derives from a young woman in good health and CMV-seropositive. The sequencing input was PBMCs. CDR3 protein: CASSGGTGKSSPLHF. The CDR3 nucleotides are TGTGCCAGCAGTGGAGGGACAGGGAAATCTTCACCCCTCCACTTT.